Presented here are 30 T cell receptor beta chains from one specimen sequenced in a study of cytomegalovirus exposure and HLA in healthy donors. Only in-frame clones appear in the TCRdb table, and some are missing; sequencing was by immunoSEQ multiplex PCR. The repertoire holds some 70,000 clones, about 89% seen once, with over 1.5% in the top ten. The sequenced material came from PBMCs. These receptors were taken from a woman between 18 and 30 years old in good health and CMV-seronegative.

The chain is built from TRBV28 and TRBJ1-2; D possibly corresponds to TRBD1 (6 bases). This CDR3 has 13 residues. Trimming cost V 6 bases and J 4 bases, with 12 bases left between them. Germline CDR1 reads MDHEN; CDR2 reads SYDVKM. The CDR3 protein is CASRADRPYGYTF. CDR3 coding DNA: TGTGCCAGCAGAGCCGACAGGCCCTATGGCTACACCTTC.

V and J are TRBV19 and TRBJ2-7, with 7 bases aligning to TRBD2. Germline CDR1 reads LNHDA; CDR2 reads SQIVND (reference sequence). V lost 9 bases to trimming and J lost 3 bases; unmatched junction nucleotides: 5. CDR3 length: 12 residues. The CDR3 region is CASGEGNYEQYF. CDR3 bases: TGTGCCAGCGGGGAGGGAAACTACGAGCAGTACTTC.

This chain uses TRBV27 with TRBJ2-1; 7 bases map to TRBD2. This CDR3 is 19 amino acids long. V dropped 2 bases and J dropped 9; count of bases not matched to a gene: 22. Per germline, CDR1 MNHEY and CDR2 SMNVEV (reference sequence). This chain's CDR3 is CASSLKNVLGAGVAGEQFF. The CDR3 nucleotides are TGTGCCAGCAGTTTAAAAAACGTTTTGGGTGCGGGAGTAGCTGGTGAGCAGTTCTTC.

The chain links TRBV2 to TRBJ2-1; the match to TRBD2 covers 7 bases. The V gene's germline CDR1 is SNHLY and CDR2 FYNNEI. The J segment lost 3 bases and the V segment lost 4 bases, leaving 3 bases of the junction unmatched. The CDR3 is 14 amino acids. The CDR3 loop is CASSAASGYNEQFF. CDR3 bases: TGTGCCAGCAGTGCGGCTAGCGGCTACAATGAGCAGTTCTTC.

The rearrangement uses TRBV15 and TRBJ2-4; tentatively, D is TRBD1 (6 bases). Deletions cut 5 bases from V and 1 base from J, with 15 bases between. This CDR3 comprises 16 residues. Germline V gene data show CDR1 as LNHNV and CDR2 as YYDKDF (reference sequence). Here the CDR3 DNA reads TGTGCCACCAGCGCCGGGACATCGCCGGCCAAAAACATTCAGTACTTC. Amino acid sequence: CATSAGTSPAKNIQYF.

This chain uses TRBV19 with TRBJ2-1; D is possibly TRBD1 (7 bases). Trimming removed 7 bases at V and 12 bases at J, with 13 bases between. Germline-derived CDR1 and CDR2 are LNHDA and SQIVND (reference sequence). This CDR3 comprises 11 residues. The chain's CDR3 is CASMEGARQFF. Here the CDR3 DNA reads TGTGCCAGTATGGAGGGGGCCCGGCAGTTCTTC.

CDR3 residues: CASSLRAGGDYNEQFF. The CDR3 bases are TGTGCCAGCAGCTTACGGGCGGGGGGGGACTACAATGAGCAGTTCTTC. The J gene is TRBJ2-1, the V gene TRBV7-6; 9 bases map to TRBD2. CDR1 is SGHVS, CDR2 FNYEAQ, per germline. Unmatched junction bases numbered 5, after V lost 2 bases and J lost 3 bases. The CDR3 has 16 amino acids.

J is TRBJ1-6 and V is TRBV7-6; unclear D gene. The CDR3 consists of 15 residues. With 5 bases removed from V and 8 bases from J, the gap between germline ends came to 16 bases. Germline CDR1 reads SGHVS; CDR2 reads FNYEAQ. The CDR3 loop is CASSPRRQLHSPLHF. CDR3 coding DNA: TGTGCCAGCAGCCCCCGGAGGCAGCTACATTCACCCCTCCACTTT.

The chain employs TRBV10-3 and TRBJ1-1; TRBD1 is a possible D gene (5 bases). Trimming pared 2 bases from V and 1 base from J, leaving 20 bases between. Per germline, CDR1 ENHRY and CDR2 SYGVKD. The CDR3 is 18 residues long. In DNA form, the CDR3 reads TGTGCCATCAGTGAGAATTCGCCGCCAGGGCGTTCGAACACTGAAGCTTTCTTT. Translation: CAISENSPPGRSNTEAFF.

Here the CDR3 reads CASSTPPGDTGELFF. In DNA form, the CDR3 reads TGTGCCAGTAGTACGCCCCCAGGGGACACCGGGGAGCTGTTTTTT. This rearrangement joins TRBV19 to TRBJ2-2; a possible D gene is TRBD1 (6 bases). Germline lookup yields CDR1 LNHDA and CDR2 SQIVND (reference sequence). This CDR3 spans 15 amino acids. V was shortened by 4 bases and J by 3 bases, with 12 bases between the two germline ends.

The chain couples TRBV2 to TRBJ2-7; 7 bases map to TRBD1. Germline CDR1 reads SNHLY; CDR2 reads FYNNEI. V lost 2 bases, J lost 2 bases, and 3 bases stayed unmatched. The CDR3 spans 14 residues. The CDR3 nucleotides read TGTGCCAGCAGTGAAATCCAGGGGGCCTACGAGCAGTACTTC. Its protein product is CASSEIQGAYEQYF.

V gene TRBV6-5 combines with J gene TRBJ1-1, with TRBD1 as a possible D gene (6 bases). CDR1 is MNHEY, CDR2 SVGAGI, per germline. The CDR3 extends over 13 amino acids. V gave up 6 bases and J gave up 5 bases, with 13 bases separating them. CDR3: CASSWVTGTEAFF. In nucleotides, the CDR3 is TGTGCCAGCAGCTGGGTTACAGGGACTGAAGCTTTCTTT.

The chain is built from TRBV5-5 and TRBJ1-4, with no clear D. The V and J ends lost 4 bases and 0 bases respectively, with 10 bases between them. The V gene's germline CDR1 is SGHKS and CDR2 YYEKEE (reference sequence). The CDR3 loop spans 15 amino acids. This CDR3 reads CASSVDRATNEKLFF. The CDR3 bases are TGTGCCAGCAGCGTGGACCGCGCAACTAATGAAAAACTGTTTTTT. Variable domain in full (rest from reference TRBV5-5 and TRBJ1-4): DAGVTQSPTHLIKTRGQQVTLRCSPISGHKSVSWYQQVLGQGPQFIFQYYEKEERGRGNFPDRFSARQFPNYSSELNVNALLLGDSALYLCASSVDRATNEKLFFGSGTQLSVL.

The chain links TRBV27 to TRBJ2-7, with TRBD2 matching 9 bases. The trim removed 5 bases at V and 3 bases at J, leaving 5 bases unmatched. The CDR3 spans 14 residues. CDR1 is MNHEY and CDR2 is SMNVEV in the germline V gene (reference sequence). The CDR3 DNA reads as TGTGCCAGCAGTATGACTAGCGGAGTCTACGAGCAGTACTTC. Encoded protein: CASSMTSGVYEQYF.

This chain links TRBV4-3 with TRBJ2-5, with 10 bases lining up with TRBD2. The CDR3 is 13 residues long. Germline CDR1 is LGHNA and CDR2 is YSLEER. Trimming cost V 1 base and J 7 bases; bases outside gene matches: 0. This CDR3 reads CASSQGTSGTQYF. For the CDR3, the DNA is TGCGCCAGCAGCCAAGGGACTAGCGGGACCCAGTACTTC.

V usage is TRBV6-5 and J usage is TRBJ1-2, with TRBD1 identical over 8 bases. Germline assignment: CDR1 MNHEY and CDR2 SVGAGI. This CDR3 comprises 14 residues. V lost 8 bases to trimming and J lost 4 bases; unmatched junction nucleotides: 9. CDR3 loop: CASGGTGSLYGYTF. The CDR3, as DNA: TGTGCCAGCGGGGGGACAGGTTCCCTCTATGGCTACACCTTC.

The CDR3, as DNA: TGTGCCAGCAGTGGCAGGGAACAACAGCCCCAGCATTTT. This sequence encodes CASSGREQQPQHF. This sequence joins TRBV6-4 and TRBJ1-5, with a tentative D call TRBD1 (5 bases). Trimming removed 4 bases from V and 7 bases from J, with 11 bases in between. The CDR3 runs to 13 residues. Germline V gene data show CDR1 as MRHNA and CDR2 as SNTAGT.

The chain joins TRBV7-2 to TRBJ1-2; a possible D gene is TRBD1 (5 bases). Germline V gives CDR1 SGHTA, CDR2 FQGNSA. V was shortened by 1 base and J by 4 bases, with 10 bases between the two germline ends. This CDR3 comprises 14 residues. CDR3 DNA: TGTGCCAGCAGCTTAGGAACAGGACGCTATGGCTACACCTTC. Translating it yields CASSLGTGRYGYTF. Full variable domain (outside the CDR3, taken from reference TRBV7-2 and TRBJ1-2): GAGVSQSPSNKVTEKGKDVELRCDPISGHTALYWYRQSLGQGLEFLIYFQGNSAPDKSGLPSDRFSAERTGGSVSTLTIQRTQQEDSAVYLCASSLGTGRYGYTFGSGTRLTVV.

The chain links TRBV4-1 to TRBJ2-7; no clear D gene. CDR1 is MGHRA, CDR2 YSYEKL, per germline. The CDR3 totals 15 residues. V lost 2 bases to trimming and J lost 3 bases, with 14 bases between them. The CDR3: CASSQLSRMDYEQYF. The DNA for the CDR3 is TGCGCCAGCAGCCAACTATCGCGGATGGACTACGAGCAGTACTTC.

This chain connects TRBV5-1 to TRBJ2-2; D possibly corresponds to TRBD1 (6 bases). Germline-derived CDR1 and CDR2 are SGHRS and YFSETQ. V lost 6 bases, J lost 1 base, and 10 bases lay in between. This CDR3 is 14 amino acids long. CDR3 bases: TGCGCCAGCACCGAGACAGGGAACACCGGGGAGCTGTTTTTT. This gives the protein CASTETGNTGELFF.

The chain has TRBV19 and TRBJ2-3; tentatively, D is TRBD1 (6 bases). Between the trimmed V and J ends, which lost 9 bases and 4 bases, there was a span of 11 bases. CDR3 length: 12 residues. CDR1 LNHDA and CDR2 SQIVND come from the germline V gene (reference sequence). The CDR3 spells CASRQGPDTQYF. DNA of the CDR3: TGTGCCAGCAGGCAGGGGCCAGATACGCAGTATTTT.

The chain joins TRBV5-8 to TRBJ2-4; perhaps TRBD1 as D (6 bases). Trimming removed 4 bases at V and 0 bases at J, with 20 bases between. The CDR3 spans 18 residues. CDR1 is SGHTS, CDR2 YDEGEE, per germline. DNA for the CDR3: TGTGCCAGCAGCCAATATATCGGACAGAAATTAGCCAAAAACATTCAGTACTTC. Encoded protein: CASSQYIGQKLAKNIQYF.

The chain joins TRBV5-1 to TRBJ2-7, with 7 nucleotides matching TRBD1. Germline V gene lookup returns CDR1 SGHRS and CDR2 YFSETQ. This CDR3 is 16 amino acids long. The J segment lost 0 bases and the V segment lost 7 bases, leaving 13 bases of the junction unmatched. The CDR3 DNA reads TGCGCCAGCCGAGGGGACAGCGGTTATAGCTCCTACGAGCAGTACTTC. Translating it yields CASRGDSGYSSYEQYF.

This chain connects TRBV28 to TRBJ2-3, with 7 bases lining up with TRBD2. V lost 2 bases and J lost 2; bases outside the gene matches: 4. The germline V gene encodes CDR1 MDHEN and CDR2 SYDVKM. The CDR3 is made up of 15 amino acids. The CDR3 loop reads CASSLLAGDTDTQYF. The CDR3, as DNA: TGTGCCAGCAGTTTACTGGCGGGAGACACAGATACGCAGTATTTT.

This clone was detected once. V usage is TRBV6-1 and J usage is TRBJ2-3; D might be TRBD2 (6 bases). The germline V gene has CDR1 MNHNS and CDR2 SASEGT. The germline V and J ends were trimmed by 8 bases and 1 base, with 13 bases remaining between them. The CDR3 is made up of 14 amino acids. The CDR3 here is CASPGDLGTDTQYF. CDR3 DNA: TGTGCCAGCCCGGGGGACTTAGGCACAGATACGCAGTATTTT.

J is TRBJ2-7 and V is TRBV7-6; maybe TRBD2 (6 bases). The germline gives CDR1 SGHVS, CDR2 FNYEAQ. CDR3 length: 16 amino acids. V lost 1 base, J lost 2 bases, and 15 bases lay in between. CDR3 nucleotides: TGTGCCAGCAGCTTAGAACCTAGCGTTAGCCCCTACGAGCAGTACTTC. Encoded protein: CASSLEPSVSPYEQYF.

V and J are TRBV2 and TRBJ1-3; a weak D match, TRBD1 (5 bases). The V gene's germline CDR1 is SNHLY and CDR2 FYNNEI. The V and J ends lost 7 bases and 2 bases respectively, with 12 bases between them. The CDR3 contains 14 residues. The CDR3 region has the DNA TGTGCCAGCACCTACCGGGGGGCTGGAAACACCATATATTTT. It translates to CASTYRGAGNTIYF.

The gene calls are TRBV5-1 and TRBJ2-7, with D perhaps matching TRBD1 (5 bases). V lost 1 base and J lost 5, with 7 bases in between. The CDR3 covers 12 residues. Germline V lookup: CDR1 SGHRS, CDR2 YFSETQ. This chain's CDR3 is CASSLTGDEQYF. CDR3 nucleotide sequence: TGCGCCAGCAGCTTGACAGGAGACGAGCAGTACTTC.

This clone showed up just a few times. The V call is TRBV4-2, the J call TRBJ1-6; D ambiguous. CDR3 length: 14 amino acids. Trimming stripped 0 bases from V and 6 bases from J, with 6 bases between. Germline V gene data show CDR1 as LGHNA and CDR2 as YNFKEQ. CDR3 DNA sequence: TGTGCCAGCAGCCAAGACGGACTTAATTCACCCCTCCACTTT. Protein: CASSQDGLNSPLHF.

The chain uses TRBV30 and TRBJ1-1; the D gene is possibly TRBD1 (5 bases). Trimming shortened V by 4 bases and J by 1 base, and 7 bases separated the two germline ends. CDR1 GTSNPN and CDR2 SVGIG come from the germline V gene (reference sequence). This CDR3 spans 12 amino acids. The CDR3 region has the DNA TGTGCCTGGACGGGGGGGAACACTGAAGCTTTCTTT. Its translation is CAWTGGNTEAFF. Full variable domain (outside the CDR3, taken from reference TRBV30 and TRBJ1-1): SQTIHQWPATLVQPVGSPLSLECTVEGTSNPNLYWYRQAAGRGLQLLFYSVGIGQISSEVPQNLSASRPQDRQFILSSKKLLLSDSGFYLCAWTGGNTEAFFGQGTRLTVV.